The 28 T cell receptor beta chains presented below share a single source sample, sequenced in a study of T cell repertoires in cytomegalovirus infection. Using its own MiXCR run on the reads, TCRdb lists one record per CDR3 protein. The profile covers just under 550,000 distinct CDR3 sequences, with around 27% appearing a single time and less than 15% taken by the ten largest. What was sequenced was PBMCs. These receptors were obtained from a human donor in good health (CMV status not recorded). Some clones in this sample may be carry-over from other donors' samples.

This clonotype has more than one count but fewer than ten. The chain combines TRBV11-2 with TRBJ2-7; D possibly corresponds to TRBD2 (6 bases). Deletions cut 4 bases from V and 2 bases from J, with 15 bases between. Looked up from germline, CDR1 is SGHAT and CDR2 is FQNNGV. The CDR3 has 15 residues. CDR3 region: CASSSTGTVTYEQYF. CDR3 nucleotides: TGTGCCAGCAGCTCGACCGGGACTGTGACCTACGAGCAGTACTTC.

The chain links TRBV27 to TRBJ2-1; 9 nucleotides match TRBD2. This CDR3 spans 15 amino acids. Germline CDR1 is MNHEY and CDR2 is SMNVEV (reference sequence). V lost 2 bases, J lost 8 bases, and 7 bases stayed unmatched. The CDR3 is CASSLGGREWDEQFF. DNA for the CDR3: TGTGCCAGCAGTTTAGGCGGGAGGGAATGGGATGAGCAGTTCTTC.

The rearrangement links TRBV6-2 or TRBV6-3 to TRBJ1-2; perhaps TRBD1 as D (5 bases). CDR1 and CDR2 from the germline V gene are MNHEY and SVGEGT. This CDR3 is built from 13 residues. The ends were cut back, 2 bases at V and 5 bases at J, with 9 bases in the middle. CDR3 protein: CASSYATAYGYTF. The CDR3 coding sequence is TGTGCCAGCAGTTACGCGACAGCATATGGCTACACCTTC.

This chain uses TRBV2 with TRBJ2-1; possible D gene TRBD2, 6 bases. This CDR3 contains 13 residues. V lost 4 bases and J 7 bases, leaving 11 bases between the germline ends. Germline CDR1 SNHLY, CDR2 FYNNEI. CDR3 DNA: TGTGCCAGCAGTGTTTTTAGCGGTAATGAGCAGTTCTTC. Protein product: CASSVFSGNEQFF.

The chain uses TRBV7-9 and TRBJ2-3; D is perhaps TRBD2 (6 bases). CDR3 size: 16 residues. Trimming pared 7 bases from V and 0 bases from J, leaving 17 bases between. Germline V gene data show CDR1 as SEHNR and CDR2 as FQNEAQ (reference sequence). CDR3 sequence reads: CASTLSTSRSTDTQYF. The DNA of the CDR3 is TGTGCCAGCACCCTTAGTACTAGCCGAAGCACAGATACGCAGTATTTT.

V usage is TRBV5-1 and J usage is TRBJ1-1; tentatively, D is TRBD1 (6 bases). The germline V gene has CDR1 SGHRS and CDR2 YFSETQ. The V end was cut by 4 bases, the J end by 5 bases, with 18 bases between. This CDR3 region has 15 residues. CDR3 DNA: TGCGCCAGCAGCCCGGGTAGGGGGGCATCGACTGAAGCTTTCTTT. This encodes CASSPGRGASTEAFF.

The CDR3 region has the DNA TGTGCCAGCAGCTTAGGGGCAGGGAAATCCTACGAGCAGTACTTC. Translating gives CASSLGAGKSYEQYF. The chain is built from TRBV27 and TRBJ2-7; D may be TRBD1 (5 bases). V lost 6 bases to trimming and J lost 1 base, with 16 bases between them. Germline values: CDR1 MNHEY, CDR2 SMNVEV (reference sequence). CDR3 length equals 15 residues.

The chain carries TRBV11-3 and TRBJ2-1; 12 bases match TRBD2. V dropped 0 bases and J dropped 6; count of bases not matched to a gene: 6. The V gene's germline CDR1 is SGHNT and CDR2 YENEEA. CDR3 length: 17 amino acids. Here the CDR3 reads CASSLDFGTSGLNEQFF. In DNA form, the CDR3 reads TGTGCCAGCAGCTTAGATTTTGGGACTAGCGGGCTCAATGAGCAGTTCTTC. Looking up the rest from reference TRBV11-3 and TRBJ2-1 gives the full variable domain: EAGVVQSPRYKIIEKKQPVAFWCNPISGHNTLYWYLQNLGQGPELLIRYENEEAVDDSQLPKDRFSAERLKGVDSTLKIQPAELGDSAVYLCASSLDFGTSGLNEQFFGPGTRLTVL.

The CDR3 nucleotides read TGTGCCAGCTCGACAGGGTTCAACACCGGGGAGCTGTTTTTT. This sequence encodes CASSTGFNTGELFF. The chain has TRBV2 and TRBJ2-2; 7 bases are shared with TRBD1. From germline, CDR1 is SNHLY and CDR2 FYNNEI. J lost 2 bases, V lost 8 bases, and 5 bases had no gene match. CDR3 length: 14 amino acids. Using reference TRBV2 and TRBJ2-2 for the parts outside the CDR3, the full variable domain is EPEVTQTPSHQVTQMGQEVILRCVPISNHLYFYWYRQILGQKVEFLVSFYNNEISEKSEIFDDQFSVERPDGSNFTLKIRSTKLEDSAMYFCASSTGFNTGELFFGEGSRLTVL.

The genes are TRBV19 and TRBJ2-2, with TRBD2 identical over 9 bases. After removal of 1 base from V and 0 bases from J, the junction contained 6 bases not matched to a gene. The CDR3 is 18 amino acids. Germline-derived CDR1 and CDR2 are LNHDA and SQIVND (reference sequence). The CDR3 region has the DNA TGTGCCAGTAGTATAGGGAACGCGGGAGGGTCGAACACCGGGGAGCTGTTTTTT. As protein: CASSIGNAGGSNTGELFF.

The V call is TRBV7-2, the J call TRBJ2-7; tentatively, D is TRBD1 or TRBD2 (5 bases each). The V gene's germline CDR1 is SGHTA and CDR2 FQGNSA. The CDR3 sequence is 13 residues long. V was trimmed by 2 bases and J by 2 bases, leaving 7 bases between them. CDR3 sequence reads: CASSLPGPYEQYF. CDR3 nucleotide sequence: TGTGCCAGCAGCTTACCGGGGCCCTACGAGCAGTACTTC.

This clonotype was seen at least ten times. CDR3 sequence reads: CASSLVGQGLQETQYF. Here the CDR3 DNA reads TGTGCCAGCAGCTTAGTAGGACAGGGGTTGCAAGAGACCCAGTACTTC. The chain uses TRBV7-2 and TRBJ2-5, with 9 bases fitting TRBD1. CDR3 length equals 16 residues. Germline CDR1 SGHTA, CDR2 FQGNSA. Germline trimming cut 1 base from V and 2 bases from J; bases unmatched to any gene: 5.

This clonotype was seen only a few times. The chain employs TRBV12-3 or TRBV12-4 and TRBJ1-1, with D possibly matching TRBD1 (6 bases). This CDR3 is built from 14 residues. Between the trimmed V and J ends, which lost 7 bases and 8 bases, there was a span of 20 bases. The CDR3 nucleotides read TGTGCCAGCACCCTATCAGGGGCCCCAAAGGAAGCTTTCTTT. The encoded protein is CASTLSGAPKEAFF.

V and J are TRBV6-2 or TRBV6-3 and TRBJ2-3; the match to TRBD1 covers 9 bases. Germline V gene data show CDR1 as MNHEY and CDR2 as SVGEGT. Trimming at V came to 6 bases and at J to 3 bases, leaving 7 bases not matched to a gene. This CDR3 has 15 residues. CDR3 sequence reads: CASRGTGQGTDTQYF. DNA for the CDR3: TGTGCCAGCAGAGGGACGGGACAGGGTACAGATACGCAGTATTTT.

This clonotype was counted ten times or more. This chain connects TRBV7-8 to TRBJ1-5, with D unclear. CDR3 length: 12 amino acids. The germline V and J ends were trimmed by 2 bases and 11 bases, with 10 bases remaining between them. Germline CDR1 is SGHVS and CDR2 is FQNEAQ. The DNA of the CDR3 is TGTGCCAGCAGCTTAACCGGGAAAGCCCAGCATTTT. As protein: CASSLTGKAQHF.

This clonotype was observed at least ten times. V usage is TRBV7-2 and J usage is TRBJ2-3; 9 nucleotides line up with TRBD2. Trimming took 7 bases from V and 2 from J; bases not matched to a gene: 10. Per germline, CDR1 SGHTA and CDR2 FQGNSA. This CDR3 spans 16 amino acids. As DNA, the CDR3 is TGTGCCAGCAACAGAAGACTAGCGGACCCCACAGATACGCAGTATTTT. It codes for CASNRRLADPTDTQYF.

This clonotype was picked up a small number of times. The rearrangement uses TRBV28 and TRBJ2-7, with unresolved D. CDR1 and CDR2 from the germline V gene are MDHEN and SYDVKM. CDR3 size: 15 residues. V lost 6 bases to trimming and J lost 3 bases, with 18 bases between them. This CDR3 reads CASSQPGQPIYEQYF. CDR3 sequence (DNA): TGTGCCAGCAGCCAACCCGGGCAGCCGATCTACGAGCAGTACTTC.

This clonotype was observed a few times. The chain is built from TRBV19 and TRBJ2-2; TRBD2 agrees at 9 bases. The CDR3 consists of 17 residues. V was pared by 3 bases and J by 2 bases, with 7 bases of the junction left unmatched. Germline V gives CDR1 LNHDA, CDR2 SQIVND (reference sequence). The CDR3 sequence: CASSIGAGGYNTGELFF. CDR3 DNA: TGTGCCAGTAGTATTGGTGCGGGAGGGTACAACACCGGGGAGCTGTTTTTT.

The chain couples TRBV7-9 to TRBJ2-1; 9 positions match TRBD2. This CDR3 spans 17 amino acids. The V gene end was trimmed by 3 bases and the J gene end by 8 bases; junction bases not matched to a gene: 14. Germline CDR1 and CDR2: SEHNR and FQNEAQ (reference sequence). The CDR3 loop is CASSFPSGTSYSDEQFF. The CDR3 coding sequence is TGTGCCAGCAGCTTCCCTAGCGGGACTTCTTATTCGGATGAGCAGTTCTTC. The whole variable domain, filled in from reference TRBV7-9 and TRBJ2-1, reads DTGVSQNPRHKITKRGQNVTFRCDPISEHNRLYWYRQTLGQGPEFLTYFQNEAQLEKSRLLSDRFSAERPKGSFSTLEIQRTEQGDSAMYLCASSFPSGTSYSDEQFFGPGTRLTVL.

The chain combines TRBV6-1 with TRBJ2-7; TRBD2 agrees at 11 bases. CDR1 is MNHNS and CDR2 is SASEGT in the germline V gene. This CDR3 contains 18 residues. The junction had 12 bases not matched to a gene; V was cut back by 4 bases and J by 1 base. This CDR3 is CASSAVVVTSGSSYEQYV. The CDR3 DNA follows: TGTGCCAGCAGTGCGGTAGTTGTAACTAGCGGGAGTTCCTACGAGCAGTACGTC.

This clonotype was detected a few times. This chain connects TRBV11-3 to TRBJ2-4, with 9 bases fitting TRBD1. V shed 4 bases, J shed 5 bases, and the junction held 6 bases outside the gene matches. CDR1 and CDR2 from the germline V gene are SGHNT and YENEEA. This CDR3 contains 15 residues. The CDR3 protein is CASSWGQGNQNIQYF. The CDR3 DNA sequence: TGTGCCAGCAGCTGGGGACAGGGAAACCAAAACATTCAGTACTTC.

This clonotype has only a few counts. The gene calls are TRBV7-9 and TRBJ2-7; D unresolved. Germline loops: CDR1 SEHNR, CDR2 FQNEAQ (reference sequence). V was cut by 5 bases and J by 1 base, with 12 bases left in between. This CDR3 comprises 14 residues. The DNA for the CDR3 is TGTGCCAGCAGCACGGACGGTGCTTCCTACGAGCAGTACGTC. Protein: CASSTDGASYEQYV.

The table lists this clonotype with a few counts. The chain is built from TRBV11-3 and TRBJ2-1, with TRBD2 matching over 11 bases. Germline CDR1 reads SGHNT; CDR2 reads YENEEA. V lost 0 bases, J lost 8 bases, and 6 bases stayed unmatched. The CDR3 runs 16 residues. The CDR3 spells CASSLDVAGGRDEQFF. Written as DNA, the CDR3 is TGTGCCAGCAGCTTAGACGTAGCGGGAGGGAGGGATGAGCAGTTCTTC.

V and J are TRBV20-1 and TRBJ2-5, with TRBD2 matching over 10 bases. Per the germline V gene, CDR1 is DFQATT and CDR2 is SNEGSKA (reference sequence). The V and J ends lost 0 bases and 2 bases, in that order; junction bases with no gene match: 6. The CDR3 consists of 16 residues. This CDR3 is CSARDILAGDQETQYF. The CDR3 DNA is TGCAGTGCTAGAGATATCCTAGCGGGAGATCAAGAGACCCAGTACTTC.

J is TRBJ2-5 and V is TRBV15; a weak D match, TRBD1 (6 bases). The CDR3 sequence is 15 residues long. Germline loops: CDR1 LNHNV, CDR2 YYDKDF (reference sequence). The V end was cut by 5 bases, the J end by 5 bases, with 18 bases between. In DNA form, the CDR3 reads TGTGCCACCAGCCAGTTGGACAGTATAGGGGAGACCCAGTACTTC. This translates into CATSQLDSIGETQYF. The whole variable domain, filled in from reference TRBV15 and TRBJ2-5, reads DAMVIQNPRYQVTQFGKPVTLSCSQTLNHNVMYWYQQKSSQAPKLLFHYYDKDFNNEADTPDNFQSRRPNTSFCFLDIRSPGLGDTAMYLCATSQLDSIGETQYFGPGTRLLVL.

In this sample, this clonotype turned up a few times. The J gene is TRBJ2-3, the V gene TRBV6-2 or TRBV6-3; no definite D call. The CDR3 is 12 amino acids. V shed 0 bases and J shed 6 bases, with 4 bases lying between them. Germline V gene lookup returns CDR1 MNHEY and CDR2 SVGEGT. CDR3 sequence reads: CASSYSVDTQYF. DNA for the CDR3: TGTGCCAGCAGTTACTCCGTCGATACGCAGTATTTT.

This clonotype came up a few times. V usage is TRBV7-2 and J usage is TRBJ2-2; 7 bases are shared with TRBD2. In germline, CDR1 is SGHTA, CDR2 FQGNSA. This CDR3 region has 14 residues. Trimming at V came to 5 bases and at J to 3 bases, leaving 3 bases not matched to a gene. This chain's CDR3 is CASSPGGYTGELFF. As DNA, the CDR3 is TGTGCCAGCAGCCCGGGGGGATACACCGGGGAGCTGTTTTTT.

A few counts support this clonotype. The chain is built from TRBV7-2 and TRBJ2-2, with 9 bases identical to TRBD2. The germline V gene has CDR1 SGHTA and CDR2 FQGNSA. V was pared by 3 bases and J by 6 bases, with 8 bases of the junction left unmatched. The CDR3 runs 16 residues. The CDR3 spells CASSFSRVAGAGELFF. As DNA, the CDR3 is TGTGCCAGCAGCTTTAGTCGGGTAGCGGGAGCCGGGGAGCTGTTTTTT.